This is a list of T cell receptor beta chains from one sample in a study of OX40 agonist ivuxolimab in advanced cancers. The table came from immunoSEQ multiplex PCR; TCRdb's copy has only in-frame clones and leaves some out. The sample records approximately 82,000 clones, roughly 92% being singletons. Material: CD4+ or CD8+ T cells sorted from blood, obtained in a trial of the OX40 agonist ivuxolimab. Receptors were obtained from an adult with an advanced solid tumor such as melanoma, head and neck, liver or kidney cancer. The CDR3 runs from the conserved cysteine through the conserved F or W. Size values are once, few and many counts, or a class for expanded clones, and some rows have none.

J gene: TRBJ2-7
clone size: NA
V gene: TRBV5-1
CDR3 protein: CASSFSSGTGTYEQYF

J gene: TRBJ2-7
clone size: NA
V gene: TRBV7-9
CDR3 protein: CASSLVGDPIIEQYF

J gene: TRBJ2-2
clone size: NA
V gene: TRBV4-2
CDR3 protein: CASSQPTGGRAAGEELFF

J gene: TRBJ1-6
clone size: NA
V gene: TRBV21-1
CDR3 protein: CASSKVSSGTGRTRGYNSPLHF

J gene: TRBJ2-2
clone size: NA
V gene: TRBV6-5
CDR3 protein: CASSSSGGWNTGELFF

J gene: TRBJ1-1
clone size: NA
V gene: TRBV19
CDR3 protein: CASTPTVNTEAFF

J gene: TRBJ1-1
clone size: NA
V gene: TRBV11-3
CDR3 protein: CASSSRSFSKNTEAFF

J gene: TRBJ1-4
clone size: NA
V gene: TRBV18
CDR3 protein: CASSTTGGDGEKLFF

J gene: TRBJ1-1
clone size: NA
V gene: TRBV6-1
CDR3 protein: CASSVQFMNTEAFF

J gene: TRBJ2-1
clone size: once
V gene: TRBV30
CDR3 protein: CAWSGRGGLNEQFF

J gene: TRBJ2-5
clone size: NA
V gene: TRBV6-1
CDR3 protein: CASSGWDRGNTEYF

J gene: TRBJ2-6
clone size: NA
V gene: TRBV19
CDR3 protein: CASTPGLDRANVLTF

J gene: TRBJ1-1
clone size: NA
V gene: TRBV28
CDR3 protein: CASSLPHAEAFF

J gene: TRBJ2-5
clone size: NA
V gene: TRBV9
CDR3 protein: CASTPNPGTGEDQYF

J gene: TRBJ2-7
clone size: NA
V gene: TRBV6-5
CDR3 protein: CASSYRGLGAYEQYF

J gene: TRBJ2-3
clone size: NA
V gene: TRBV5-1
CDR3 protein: CASSLQDNTDTQYF

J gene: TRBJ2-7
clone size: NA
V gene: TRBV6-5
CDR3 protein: CASSYSPGQGFEQYF

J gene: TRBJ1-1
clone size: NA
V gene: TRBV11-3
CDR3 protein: CASSNGWGPTEAFF

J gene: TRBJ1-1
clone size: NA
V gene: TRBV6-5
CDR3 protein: CASSPGSHNTEAFF

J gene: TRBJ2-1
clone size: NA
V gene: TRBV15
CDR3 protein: CAIRTSGVPYNEQFF

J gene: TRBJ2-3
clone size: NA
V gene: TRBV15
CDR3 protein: CATSSADTQYF

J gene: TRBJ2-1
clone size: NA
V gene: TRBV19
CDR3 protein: CASSPPLTSGGGPRNEQFF

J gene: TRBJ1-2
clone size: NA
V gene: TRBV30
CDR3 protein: CAWSQGVRTGALGYTF

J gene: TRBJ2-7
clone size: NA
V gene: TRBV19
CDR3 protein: CASSTQGAYEQYF

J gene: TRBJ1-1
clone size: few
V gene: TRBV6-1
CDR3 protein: CASKWDRVNTEAFF

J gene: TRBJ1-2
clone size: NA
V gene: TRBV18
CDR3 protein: CASSPSGDGYTF

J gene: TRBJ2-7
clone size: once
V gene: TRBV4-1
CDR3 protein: CASSQAGVPYEQYF

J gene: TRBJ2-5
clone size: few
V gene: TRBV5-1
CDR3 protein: CASSLAPGGETQYF

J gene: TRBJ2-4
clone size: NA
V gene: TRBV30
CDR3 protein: CAWSVQGGNIQYF

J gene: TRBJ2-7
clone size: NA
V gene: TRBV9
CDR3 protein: CASSVAGGSLDEQYF

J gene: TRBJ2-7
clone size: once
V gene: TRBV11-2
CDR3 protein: CASSFGGNGRYSYEQYF